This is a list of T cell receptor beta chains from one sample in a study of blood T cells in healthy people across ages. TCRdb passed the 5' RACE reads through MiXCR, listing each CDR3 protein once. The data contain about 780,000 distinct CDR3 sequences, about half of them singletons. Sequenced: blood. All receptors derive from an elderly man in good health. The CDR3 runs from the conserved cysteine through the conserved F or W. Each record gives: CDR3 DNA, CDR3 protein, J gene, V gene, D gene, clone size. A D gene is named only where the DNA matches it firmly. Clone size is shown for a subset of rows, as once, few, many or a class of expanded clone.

CDR3 DNA: TGTGCCAGCAATCCAGGGGTCAGCGATGAGCAGTTCTTC; CDR3 protein: CASNPGVSDEQFF; J gene: TRBJ2-1; V gene: TRBV3-1; D gene: -; clone size: -
CDR3 DNA: TGTGCCAGCAGCTTGTGGGGCGGGAAAACCTACGAGCAGTACTTC; CDR3 protein: CASSLWGGKTYEQYF; J gene: TRBJ2-7; V gene: TRBV5-6; D gene: -; clone size: -
CDR3 DNA: TGTGCCACCAGTGATCTTGGGACAGCCGAGCAGTACTTC; CDR3 protein: CATSDLGTAEQYF; J gene: TRBJ2-7; V gene: TRBV24-1; D gene: TRBD1; clone size: -
CDR3 DNA: TGCAGTGCTTACGACAGAAATAATGAAAAACTGTTTTTT; CDR3 protein: CSAYDRNNEKLFF; J gene: TRBJ1-4; V gene: TRBV20-1; D gene: -; clone size: -
CDR3 DNA: TGTGCCAGCAGCACCGGACAGGGTTACAATGAGCAGTTCTTC; CDR3 protein: CASSTGQGYNEQFF; J gene: TRBJ2-1; V gene: TRBV6-5; D gene: TRBD1; clone size: few
CDR3 DNA: TGCAGTGTTCGGCGAGCGGGACGCAATGAGCAGTTCTTC; CDR3 protein: CSVRRAGRNEQFF; J gene: TRBJ2-1; V gene: TRBV20-1; D gene: TRBD2; clone size: once
CDR3 DNA: TGCAGTGTCCCGACAGGGGGGAACGCTGAAGCTTTCTTT; CDR3 protein: CSVPTGGNAEAFF; J gene: TRBJ1-1; V gene: TRBV20-1; D gene: TRBD1; clone size: -
CDR3 DNA: TGCGCCAGCAGCTTGGGACTAGCGGGAGGGCCAGGGACGCAGTATTTT; CDR3 protein: CASSLGLAGGPGTQYF; J gene: TRBJ2-3; V gene: TRBV5-1; D gene: TRBD2; clone size: once
CDR3 DNA: TGTGCCAGCAGTTACTCGACAGGGGGGAATTCACCCCTCCACTTT; CDR3 protein: CASSYSTGGNSPLHF; J gene: TRBJ1-6; V gene: TRBV6-6; D gene: TRBD1; clone size: -
CDR3 DNA: TGCAGCGTGGGTGGACTAGCGGGTCTAATGCAAGAGACCCAGTACTTC; CDR3 protein: CSVGGLAGLMQETQYF; J gene: TRBJ2-5; V gene: TRBV29-1; D gene: TRBD2; clone size: many
CDR3 DNA: TGTGCCAGCAGCCCTGGTACGGGACTAGCGGGAGGTGAGGGCTACGAGCAGTACTTC; CDR3 protein: CASSPGTGLAGGEGYEQYF; J gene: TRBJ2-7; V gene: TRBV6-1; D gene: TRBD2; clone size: -
CDR3 DNA: TGTGCCAGCAGCACACCGGGCCAGCCATATGAAGCTTTCTTT; CDR3 protein: CASSTPGQPYEAFF; J gene: TRBJ1-1; V gene: TRBV7-2; D gene: -; clone size: -
CDR3 DNA: TGCAGTGCTCTTCGGACAGCTAACTATGGCTACACCTTC; CDR3 protein: CSALRTANYGYTF; J gene: TRBJ1-2; V gene: TRBV20-1; D gene: -; clone size: -
CDR3 DNA: TGTGCCAGCAGCTTAAATCCCAGCGGGGCGACTAGCACAGATACGCAGTATTTT; CDR3 protein: CASSLNPSGATSTDTQYF; J gene: TRBJ2-3; V gene: TRBV7-2; D gene: TRBD2; clone size: -
CDR3 DNA: TGTGCCAGCAGCGTAATGGGCACCACAGATACGCAGTATTTT; CDR3 protein: CASSVMGTTDTQYF; J gene: TRBJ2-3; V gene: TRBV9; D gene: -; clone size: many
CDR3 DNA: TGTGCCAGCAGTTCCTCAAGCCCTACAGAAGGGTATGGCTACACCTTC; CDR3 protein: CASSSSSPTEGYGYTF; J gene: TRBJ1-2; V gene: TRBV28; D gene: -; clone size: -
CDR3 DNA: TGTGCCAGCAGTTTAATTGACAATCAGCCCCAGCATTTT; CDR3 protein: CASSLIDNQPQHF; J gene: TRBJ1-5; V gene: TRBV12-3/TRBV12-4; D gene: -; clone size: -
CDR3 DNA: TGTGCCAGCAGTTCCAGACAGGGGGCTGTTGGCTACACCTTC; CDR3 protein: CASSSRQGAVGYTF; J gene: TRBJ1-2; V gene: TRBV6-6; D gene: TRBD1; clone size: few
CDR3 DNA: TGTGCCAGCAGTTCCATCTCAGGGTTCCAAGAAGATACGCAGTATTTT; CDR3 protein: CASSSISGFQEDTQYF; J gene: TRBJ2-3; V gene: TRBV28; D gene: -; clone size: -
CDR3 DNA: TGTGCCAGCAGCGTGGGGACAGGGGCTAGGTATGAGCAGTTCTTC; CDR3 protein: CASSVGTGARYEQFF; J gene: TRBJ2-1; V gene: TRBV14; D gene: TRBD1; clone size: -
CDR3 DNA: TGTGCCAGCAGGAAGGAGGCTAGCAGGTACAATGAGCAGTTCTTC; CDR3 protein: CASRKEASRYNEQFF; J gene: TRBJ2-1; V gene: TRBV19; D gene: -; clone size: -
CDR3 DNA: TGTGCCAGCAGTGTACGACTAGCGGGAGGGTGGGAGACCCAGTACTTC; CDR3 protein: CASSVRLAGGWETQYF; J gene: TRBJ2-5; V gene: TRBV28; D gene: TRBD2; clone size: -
CDR3 DNA: TGCAGTGCTAGACAGGGGGTCGATCAGCCCCAGCATTTT; CDR3 protein: CSARQGVDQPQHF; J gene: TRBJ1-5; V gene: TRBV20-1; D gene: TRBD1; clone size: -
CDR3 DNA: TGCAGCCCGAAGGGACAGGAGAAATACAATGAGCAGTTCTTC; CDR3 protein: CSPKGQEKYNEQFF; J gene: TRBJ2-1; V gene: TRBV29-1; D gene: TRBD1; clone size: many
CDR3 DNA: TGCGCCAGCAGCATCGATGTAGCGGGACAAGAGACCCAGTACTTC; CDR3 protein: CASSIDVAGQETQYF; J gene: TRBJ2-5; V gene: TRBV5-1; D gene: TRBD2; clone size: -
CDR3 DNA: TGCAGTGCTCAAGGGACGGACAGGGCCATCAATGAGCAGTTCTTC; CDR3 protein: CSAQGTDRAINEQFF; J gene: TRBJ2-1; V gene: TRBV20-1; D gene: TRBD1; clone size: -
CDR3 DNA: TGTGCCACCAGCAGAGATTTAGGGGGCAGGGAGCAGTACTTC; CDR3 protein: CATSRDLGGREQYF; J gene: TRBJ2-7; V gene: TRBV15; D gene: TRBD1; clone size: -
CDR3 DNA: TGTGCCAGCACGATAACAATCAATGAGCAGTTCTTC; CDR3 protein: CASTITINEQFF; J gene: TRBJ2-1; V gene: TRBV12-3/TRBV12-4; D gene: -; clone size: few
CDR3 DNA: TGTGCCAGCAGTCCCGATCTGCGGGAGCCCCTAGACAATGAGCAGTTCTTC; CDR3 protein: CASSPDLREPLDNEQFF; J gene: TRBJ2-1; V gene: TRBV27; D gene: TRBD2; clone size: -
CDR3 DNA: TGTGCCAGCAGCTTAAAGTGGCGAGAAGATTTTAATGAGCAGTTCTTC; CDR3 protein: CASSLKWREDFNEQFF; J gene: TRBJ2-1; V gene: TRBV13; D gene: -; clone size: few
CDR3 DNA: TGCGCCAGCAGCCAAGCCATCATCGGGGGCGGAAAACTGTTTTTT; CDR3 protein: CASSQAIIGGGKLFF; J gene: TRBJ1-4; V gene: TRBV4-3; D gene: -; clone size: few
CDR3 DNA: TGTGCCGGCAGTTTAGCTCCGAGTATCTACAATGAGCAGTTCTTC; CDR3 protein: CAGSLAPSIYNEQFF; J gene: TRBJ2-1; V gene: TRBV27; D gene: -; clone size: -
CDR3 DNA: TGTGCCAGCAGTAACCGCCTCTCCGGGACAGCCCAAGGTGGCTACACCTTC; CDR3 protein: CASSNRLSGTAQGGYTF; J gene: TRBJ1-2; V gene: TRBV6-6; D gene: TRBD1; clone size: -
CDR3 DNA: TGTGCCAGCAGTTTCCCCGACAGGGGGATCCTTGAAGCTTTCTTT; CDR3 protein: CASSFPDRGILEAFF; J gene: TRBJ1-1; V gene: TRBV12-3/TRBV12-4; D gene: TRBD1; clone size: -
CDR3 DNA: TGCAGTGCTAGAGCCCGCTTGCGCGGGAGCACAGATACGCAGTATTTT; CDR3 protein: CSARARLRGSTDTQYF; J gene: TRBJ2-3; V gene: TRBV20-1; D gene: -; clone size: many
CDR3 DNA: TGCAGTGCTAGAGATGATGCCTGGCGGGGGAGTAACGGGTTTTTT; CDR3 protein: CSARDDAWRGSNGFF; J gene: TRBJ1-4; V gene: TRBV20-1; D gene: -; clone size: -
CDR3 DNA: TGTGCCAGCAGCTTACCGCAGCCAAATTCACCCCTCCACTTT; CDR3 protein: CASSLPQPNSPLHF; J gene: TRBJ1-6; V gene: TRBV7-2; D gene: -; clone size: -
CDR3 DNA: TGTGCCAGCAGTTTAGGGACGGGAGCTTCGGGGGTGCAGTTCTTC; CDR3 protein: CASSLGTGASGVQFF; J gene: TRBJ2-1; V gene: TRBV12-3/TRBV12-4; D gene: -; clone size: few
CDR3 DNA: TGTGCCAGCAGTTTAAGGGGGCAAGAACAGCCCCAGCATTTT; CDR3 protein: CASSLRGQEQPQHF; J gene: TRBJ1-5; V gene: TRBV12-3/TRBV12-4; D gene: TRBD1; clone size: -
CDR3 DNA: TGTGCTAGCAGCCCCATGCTAGCGGCTTACAATGAGCAGTACTTC; CDR3 protein: CASSPMLAAYNEQYF; J gene: TRBJ2-7; V gene: TRBV7-7; D gene: TRBD2; clone size: -
CDR3 DNA: TGCAGTGCTCCAACAGGGACAGCCCAGCAGTACTTC; CDR3 protein: CSAPTGTAQQYF; J gene: TRBJ2-5; V gene: TRBV20-1; D gene: TRBD1; clone size: -